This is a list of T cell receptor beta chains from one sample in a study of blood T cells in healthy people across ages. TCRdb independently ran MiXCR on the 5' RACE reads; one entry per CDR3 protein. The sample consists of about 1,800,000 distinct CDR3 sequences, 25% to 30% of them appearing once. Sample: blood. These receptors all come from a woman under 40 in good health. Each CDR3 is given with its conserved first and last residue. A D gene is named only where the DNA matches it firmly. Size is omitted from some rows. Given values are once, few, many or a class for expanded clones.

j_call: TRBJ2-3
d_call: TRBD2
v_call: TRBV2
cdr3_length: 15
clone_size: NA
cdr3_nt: TGTGCCACCCGACCCGGACTAGCCCGCGCAGATACGCAGTATTTT
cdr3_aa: CATRPGLARADTQYF

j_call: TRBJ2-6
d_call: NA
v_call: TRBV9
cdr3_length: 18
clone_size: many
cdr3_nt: TGTGCCAGCAGTGAGAACAGGGTTTCTGGGACTGGGGCCAACGTCCTGACTTTC
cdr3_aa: CASSENRVSGTGANVLTF

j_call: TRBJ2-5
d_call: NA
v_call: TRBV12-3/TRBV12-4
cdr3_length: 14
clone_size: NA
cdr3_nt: TGTGCCAGCAGTTCTAGTACTGGTCTTGGGACCCAGTACTTC
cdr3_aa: CASSSSTGLGTQYF

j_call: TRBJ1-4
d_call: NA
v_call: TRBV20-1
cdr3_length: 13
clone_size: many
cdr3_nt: TGCAGTGCTTATGACTTGTCTAATGAAAAACTGTTTTTT
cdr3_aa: CSAYDLSNEKLFF

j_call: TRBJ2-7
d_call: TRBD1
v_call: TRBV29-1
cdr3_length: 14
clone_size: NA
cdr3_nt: TGCAGCGTTGAAGCTGGGACAGGGGGCAACGAGCAGTACTTC
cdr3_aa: CSVEAGTGGNEQYF

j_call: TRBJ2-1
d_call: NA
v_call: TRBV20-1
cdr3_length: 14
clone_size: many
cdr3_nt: TGCAGTGCTAGTCGGGGGAGCTCCTACAATGAGCAGTTCTTC
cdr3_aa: CSASRGSSYNEQFF

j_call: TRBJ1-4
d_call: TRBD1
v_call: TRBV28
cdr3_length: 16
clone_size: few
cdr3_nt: TGTGCCAGCAGCACCACAGGGGGGGAGACTAATGAAAAACTGTTTTTT
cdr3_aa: CASSTTGGETNEKLFF

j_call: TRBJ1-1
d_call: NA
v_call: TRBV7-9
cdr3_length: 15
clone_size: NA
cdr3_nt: TGTGCCAGCAGCTGGGACACCCGGGCGGACACTGAAGCTTTCTTT
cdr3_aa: CASSWDTRADTEAFF

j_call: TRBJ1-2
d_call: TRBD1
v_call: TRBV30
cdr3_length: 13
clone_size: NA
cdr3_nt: TGTGCCTATTCCGGGACAGGGGTCTATGGCTACACCTTC
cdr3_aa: CAYSGTGVYGYTF

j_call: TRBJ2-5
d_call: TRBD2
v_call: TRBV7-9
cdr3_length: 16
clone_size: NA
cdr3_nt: TGTGCCAGCAGCCCGACCCGGGTAGCGGGGGTAGAGACCCAGTACTTC
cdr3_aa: CASSPTRVAGVETQYF

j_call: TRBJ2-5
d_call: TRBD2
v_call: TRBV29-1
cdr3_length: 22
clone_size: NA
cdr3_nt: TGCAGCGTTGAAGGAGTGTTACCGAGGTCAGGGGTCCTTCGTCGGGGGGGAGAGACCCAGTACTTC
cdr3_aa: CSVEGVLPRSGVLRRGGETQYF

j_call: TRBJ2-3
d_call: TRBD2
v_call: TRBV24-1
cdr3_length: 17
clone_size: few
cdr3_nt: TGTGCCACCAGTAGATCCTGGGGGGGGATTAATTGGGATACGCAGTATTTT
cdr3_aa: CATSRSWGGINWDTQYF

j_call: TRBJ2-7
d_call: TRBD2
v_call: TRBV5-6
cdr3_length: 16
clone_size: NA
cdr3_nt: TGTGCCAGCAGCTTAATACGACTAGCGACAACTTACGAGCAGTACTTC
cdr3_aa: CASSLIRLATTYEQYF

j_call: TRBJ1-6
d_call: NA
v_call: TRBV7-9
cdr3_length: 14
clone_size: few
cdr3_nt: TGTGCCAGCAGCTTGGGGAACTATAATTCACCCCTCCACTTT
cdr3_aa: CASSLGNYNSPLHF

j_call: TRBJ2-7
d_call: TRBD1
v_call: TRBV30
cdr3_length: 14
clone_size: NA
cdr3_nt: TGTGCCTGGAGTGTAAGGGACAGGTTGTCCGAGCAGTACTTC
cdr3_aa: CAWSVRDRLSEQYF

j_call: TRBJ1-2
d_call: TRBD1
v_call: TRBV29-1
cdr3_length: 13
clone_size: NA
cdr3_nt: TGCAGCGTGGGACAGATTAACAACTATGGCTACACCTTC
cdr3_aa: CSVGQINNYGYTF

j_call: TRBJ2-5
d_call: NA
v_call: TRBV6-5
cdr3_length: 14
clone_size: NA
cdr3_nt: TGTGCCAGCAGGGGAGTGCGGCTGCAAGAGACCCAGTACTTC
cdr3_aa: CASRGVRLQETQYF

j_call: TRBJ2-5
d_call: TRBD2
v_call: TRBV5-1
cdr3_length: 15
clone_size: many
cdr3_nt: TGCGCCAGCAGCTTGACTAGCGGGAGGCAAGAGACCCAGTACTTC
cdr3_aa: CASSLTSGRQETQYF

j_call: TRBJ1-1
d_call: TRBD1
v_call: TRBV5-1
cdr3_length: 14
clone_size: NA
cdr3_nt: TGCGCCAGCAGCCCGACAGGGGTCATGACTGAAGCTTTCTTT
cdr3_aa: CASSPTGVMTEAFF

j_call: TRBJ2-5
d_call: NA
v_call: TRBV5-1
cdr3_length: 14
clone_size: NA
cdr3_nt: TGCGCCAGCAGATCGACGGGGGACCAAGAGACCCAGTACTTC
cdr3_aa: CASRSTGDQETQYF

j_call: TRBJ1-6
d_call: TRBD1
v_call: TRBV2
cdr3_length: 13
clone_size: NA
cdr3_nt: TGTGCCAGGGAGGGGGCCATAGGATCACCCCTCCACTTT
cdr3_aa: CAREGAIGSPLHF

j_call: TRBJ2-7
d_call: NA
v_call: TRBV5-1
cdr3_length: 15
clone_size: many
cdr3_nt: TGCGCCAGCAGCTTCCTAGACCCGGGCCTCTACGAGCAGTACTTC
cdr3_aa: CASSFLDPGLYEQYF

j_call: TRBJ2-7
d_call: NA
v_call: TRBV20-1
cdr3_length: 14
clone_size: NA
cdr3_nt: TGCAGTGCTAGAGGGGACCATATACAAGGCGAGCAGTACTTC
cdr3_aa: CSARGDHIQGEQYF

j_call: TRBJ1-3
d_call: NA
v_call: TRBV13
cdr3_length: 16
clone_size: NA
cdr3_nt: TGTGCCAGCAGTTGGGGCCGGGGCGGCTCTGGAAACACCATATATTTT
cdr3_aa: CASSWGRGGSGNTIYF

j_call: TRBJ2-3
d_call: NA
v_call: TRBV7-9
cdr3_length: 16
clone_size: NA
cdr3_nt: TGTACCAGCAGCTTAGTCCAGGGGCCCCAGACAGATACGCAGTATTTT
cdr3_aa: CTSSLVQGPQTDTQYF

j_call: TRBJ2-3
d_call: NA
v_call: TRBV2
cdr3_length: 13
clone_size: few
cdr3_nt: TGTGCCAGCAACAGAGCATTCGCAGATACGCAGTATTTT
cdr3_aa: CASNRAFADTQYF

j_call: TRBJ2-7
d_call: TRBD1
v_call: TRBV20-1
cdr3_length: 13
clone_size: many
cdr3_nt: TGCAGTGCCCCAGCCAGGGGGCGCGACGAGCAGTACTTC
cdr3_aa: CSAPARGRDEQYF

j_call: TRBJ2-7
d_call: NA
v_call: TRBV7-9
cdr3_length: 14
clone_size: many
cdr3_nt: TGTGCCAGCAGACAGGGGGGGGCTCTCGGCGAGCAGTACTTC
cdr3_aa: CASRQGGALGEQYF

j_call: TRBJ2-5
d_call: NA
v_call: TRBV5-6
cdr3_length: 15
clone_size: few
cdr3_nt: TGTGCCAGCAGCTTGTCCAGGACAGAGGGGGAGACCCAGTACTTC
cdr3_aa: CASSLSRTEGETQYF

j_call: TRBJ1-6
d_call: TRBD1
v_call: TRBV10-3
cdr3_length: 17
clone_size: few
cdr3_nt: TGTGCCATCAGTGCTGCCGGGACAGGGGGCCGTAATTCACCCCTCCACTTT
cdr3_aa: CAISAAGTGGRNSPLHF

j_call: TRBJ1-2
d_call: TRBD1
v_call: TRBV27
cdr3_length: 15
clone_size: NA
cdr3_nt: TGTGCCAGCAGAAGCACCGGGACAGGGGTTTACGGCTACACCTTC
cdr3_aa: CASRSTGTGVYGYTF

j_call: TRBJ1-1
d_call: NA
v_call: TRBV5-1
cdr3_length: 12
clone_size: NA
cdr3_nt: TGCGCCAGCAGCTTGACGGGGGGCGTAGCTTTCTTT
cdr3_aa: CASSLTGGVAFF

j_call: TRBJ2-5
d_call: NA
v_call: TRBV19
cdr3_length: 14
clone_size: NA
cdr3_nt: TGTGCCAGTAGTTTACGGGCGACAGTAGAGACCCAGTACTTC
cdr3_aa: CASSLRATVETQYF

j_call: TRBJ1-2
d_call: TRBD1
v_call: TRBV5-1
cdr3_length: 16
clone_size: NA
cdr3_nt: TGCGCCAGCAGCAGTTCCCCGGGACAGGAAGACTATGGCTACACCTTC
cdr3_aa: CASSSSPGQEDYGYTF

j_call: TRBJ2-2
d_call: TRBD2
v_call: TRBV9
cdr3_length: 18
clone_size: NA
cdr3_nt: TGTGCCAGCAGTACGGGACTAGCGGGGGGGGCCTTGACCGGGGAGCTGTTTTTT
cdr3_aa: CASSTGLAGGALTGELFF

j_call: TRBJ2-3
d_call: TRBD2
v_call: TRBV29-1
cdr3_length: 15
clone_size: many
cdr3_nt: TGCAGCGTTGAATTAAGCGGGGGGTACCAAGATACGCAGTATTTT
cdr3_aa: CSVELSGGYQDTQYF

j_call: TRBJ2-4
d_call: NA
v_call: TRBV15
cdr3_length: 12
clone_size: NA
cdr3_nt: TGTGCCACCAGCAGAGATCTCAACATTCAGTACTTC
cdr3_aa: CATSRDLNIQYF

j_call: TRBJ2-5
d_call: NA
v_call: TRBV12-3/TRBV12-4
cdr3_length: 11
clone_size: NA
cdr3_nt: TGTACCAGCTCTTTCGCGGAGACCCAGTACTTC
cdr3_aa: CTSSFAETQYF

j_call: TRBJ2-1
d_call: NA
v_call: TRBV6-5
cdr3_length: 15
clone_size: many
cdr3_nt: TGTGCCAGCATCCTCCGAGGGCCAGAGGTGAATGAGCAGTTCTTC
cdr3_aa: CASILRGPEVNEQFF

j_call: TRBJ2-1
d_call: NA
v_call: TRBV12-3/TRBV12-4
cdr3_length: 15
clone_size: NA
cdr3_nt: TGTGCCAGCAGTTTAATAGTAAGGTCCTACAATGAGCAGTTCTTC
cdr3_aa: CASSLIVRSYNEQFF

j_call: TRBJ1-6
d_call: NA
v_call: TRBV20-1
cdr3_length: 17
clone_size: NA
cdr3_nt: TGCAGTGCTAGATCTAACACAGGGATCTTCTATAATTCACCCCTCCACTTT
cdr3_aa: CSARSNTGIFYNSPLHF

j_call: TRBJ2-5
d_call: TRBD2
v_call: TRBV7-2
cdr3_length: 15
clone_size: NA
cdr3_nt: TGTGTCAGCAGCATTGCCAGCGGGAACCCTCGGGAGCAGTACTTC
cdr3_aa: CVSSIASGNPREQYF

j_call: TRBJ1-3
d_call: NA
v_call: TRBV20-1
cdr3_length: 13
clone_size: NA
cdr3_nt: TGCAGTGCCCATCGGGACTCTGGAAACACCATATATTTT
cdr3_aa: CSAHRDSGNTIYF

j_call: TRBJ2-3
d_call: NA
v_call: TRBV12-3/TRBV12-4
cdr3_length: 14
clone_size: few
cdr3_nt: TGTGCCAGCAGTTTAACTCCCAGCACAGATACGCAGTATTTT
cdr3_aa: CASSLTPSTDTQYF

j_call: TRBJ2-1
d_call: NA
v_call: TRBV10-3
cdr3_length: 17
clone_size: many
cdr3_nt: TGTGCCATCAGTGCGTATTCTGGTCAAAGCTCCTACAATGAGCAGTTCTTC
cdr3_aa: CAISAYSGQSSYNEQFF

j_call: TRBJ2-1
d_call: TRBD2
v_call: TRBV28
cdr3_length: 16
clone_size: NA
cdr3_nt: TGTGCCAGCAGTCGCCTTCTAGCGGGGGTCTACAATGAGCAGTTCTTC
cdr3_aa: CASSRLLAGVYNEQFF

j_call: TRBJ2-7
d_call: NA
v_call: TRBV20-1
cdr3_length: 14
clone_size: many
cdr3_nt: TGCAGTGCTAGATTCGCAGGGGTATCCTACGAGCAGTACTTC
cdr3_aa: CSARFAGVSYEQYF